This T cell receptor (beta chain) was captured in a study of T cell repertoires in cytomegalovirus infection. The wider study: Based on public TCR beta signatures, there were indications of CMV infection and of a matching HLA type. Study conclusions and caveats: There were HLA-C-restricted CMV-specific TCR beta clonotypes dominating the ex vivo response. The study identified carriers of CMV plus the relevant HLA from cumulative public TCR beta family frequency.

Each CDR3 protein is one row after TCRdb ran MiXCR on the reads. The sample records 200,000 to 300,000 distinct CDR3 sequences, around 12% being singletons. This clonotype appeared once. The antigen is not known. Germline CDR1 GTSNPN, CDR2 SVGIG (reference sequence). Trimming left V 0 bases short and J 0 bases short, with 21 bases between. This CDR3 has 18 amino acids. This chain connects TRBV30 to TRBJ2-7; tentatively, D is TRBD1 or TRBD2 (7 bases each). The sequenced sample consisted of PBMCs. The clonotype comes from a human donor in good health (CMV status not recorded). Some clones in this sample may be carry-over from other donors' samples. CDR3 loop: CAWSVQGRGVKRSYEQYF. CDR3 sequence (DNA): TGTGCCTGGAGTGTACAGGGGAGGGGGGTGAAACGCTCCTACGAGCAGTACTTC.